The 9 T cell receptor beta chains listed next were all sequenced from one sample in a study of OX40 agonist ivuxolimab in advanced cancers. Libraries were built with the immunoSEQ multiplex PCR assay. Held by TCRdb, this immuneACCESS table contains in-frame sequences only and omits some clones. Under half of the omission traces to an unresolved V gene where checked; the cause of the rest is unknown. The sample table shows fewer than 65,000 clones, and 70% to 90% are seen once. About 2% of the sample lies in the top ten. Sequenced here: CD4+ or CD8+ T cells sorted from blood, sampled in a trial of the OX40 agonist ivuxolimab. Receptors were obtained from an adult with an advanced solid tumor such as melanoma, head and neck, liver or kidney cancer.

This sequence joins TRBV6-1 and TRBJ1-1; D is ambiguous. The V end lost 5 bases, the J end lost 1 base, and 8 bases lay between the germline ends. CDR3 length: 13 amino acids. Germline values: CDR1 MNHNS, CDR2 SASEGT. CDR3 DNA: TGTGCCAGCAGTCTCAGTGAGAACACTGAAGCTTTCTTT. Its protein product is CASSLSENTEAFF.

This clone has just one count. The chain employs TRBV18 and TRBJ1-4, with 7 bases identical to TRBD1. Germline-derived CDR1 and CDR2 are KGHSH and LQKENI. Germline trimming cut 4 bases from V and 0 bases from J; bases unmatched to any gene: 11. The CDR3 extends over 18 amino acids. The CDR3, as DNA: TGTGCCAGCTCACTTCCCGGGACAGCGATTGCAACTAATGAAAAACTGTTTTTT. Protein product: CASSLPGTAIATNEKLFF.

The chain recombines TRBV5-4 with TRBJ1-4; TRBD1 matches 8 bases. The V gene end was trimmed by 4 bases and the J gene end by 4 bases; junction bases not matched to a gene: 9. The CDR3 loop spans 16 amino acids. Germline V CDR1 and CDR2: SGHNT, YYREEE (reference sequence). The CDR3 loop is CASSVQTGGGNEKLFF. The CDR3 coding sequence is TGTGCCAGCAGCGTGCAAACAGGGGGTGGTAATGAAAAACTGTTTTTT.

The chain combines TRBV7-9 with TRBJ2-7, with 16 bases fitting TRBD2. The CDR3 runs to 16 residues. Germline values: CDR1 SEHNR, CDR2 FQNEAQ (reference sequence). Trimming at V came to 5 bases and at J to 4 bases, leaving 5 bases not matched to a gene. The CDR3 DNA sequence: TGTGCCAGCAGCCCGGGACTAGCGGGAGGGTTGTACGAGCAGTACTTC. Amino acid sequence: CASSPGLAGGLYEQYF. The complete variable domain, with remaining parts taken from reference TRBV7-9 and TRBJ2-7, reads DTGVSQNPRHKITKRGQNVTFRCDPISEHNRLYWYRQTLGQGPEFLTYFQNEAQLEKSRLLSDRFSAERPKGSFSTLEIQRTEQGDSAMYLCASSPGLAGGLYEQYFGPGTRLTVT.

This clone appeared a few times. In nucleotides, the CDR3 is TGTGCCAGCAGCCTTACTTCAGGGGCCGGAAACACCATATATTTT. It translates to CASSLTSGAGNTIYF. The rearrangement uses TRBV7-2 and TRBJ1-3; D is possibly TRBD1 (6 bases). The germline V gene has CDR1 SGHTA and CDR2 FQGNSA. This CDR3 spans 15 amino acids. Between the trimmed V and J ends, which lost 5 bases and 4 bases, there was a span of 15 bases.

The chain combines TRBV7-8 with TRBJ1-5; 8 bases are a match to TRBD1. Germline CDR1 SGHVS, CDR2 FQNEAQ. The CDR3 runs 19 residues. J was trimmed by 0 bases and V by 1 base; bases with no gene match: 11. Written as DNA, the CDR3 is TGTGCCAGCAGCTTAGTTCTCCCCTTAGGACAGGGTAGCAATCAGCCCCAGCATTTT. This gives the protein CASSLVLPLGQGSNQPQHF.

This chain connects TRBV27 to TRBJ2-7; 16 bases line up with TRBD2. The CDR3 length is 18 residues. The V gene's germline CDR1 is MNHEY and CDR2 SMNVEV (reference sequence). The V gene end was trimmed by 5 bases and the J gene end by 6 bases; junction bases not matched to a gene: 13. The CDR3 nucleotides read TGTGCCAGCAGTATCGGGACTAGCGGGAGGGGTCTTGGGGGCGAGCAGTACTTC. Its protein product is CASSIGTSGRGLGGEQYF.

The rearrangement links TRBV7-9 to TRBJ1-2; 7 bases map to TRBD1. V lost 5 bases to trimming and J lost 7 bases; unmatched junction nucleotides: 10. CDR1 and CDR2 from the germline V gene are SEHNR and FQNEAQ (reference sequence). The CDR3 is 14 residues long. For the CDR3, the DNA is TGTGCCAGCAGCCAGGGGGGACAGACGACTGGCTACACCTTC. Encoded protein: CASSQGGQTTGYTF. The whole variable domain, remainder taken from reference TRBV7-9 and TRBJ1-2, is DTGVSQNPRHKITKRGQNVTFRCDPISEHNRLYWYRQTLGQGPEFLTYFQNEAQLEKSRLLSDRFSAERPKGSFSTLEIQRTEQGDSAMYLCASSQGGQTTGYTFGSGTRLTVV.

V is TRBV5-1 and J is TRBJ1-5, with D perhaps matching TRBD1 (5 bases). This CDR3 has 14 residues. CDR1 is SGHRS, CDR2 YFSETQ, per germline. Trimming took 0 bases from V and 6 from J, leaving 10 bases between them. This CDR3 is CASSLAGGGQPQHF. The CDR3 nucleotides are TGCGCCAGCAGCTTGGCCGGGGGAGGTCAGCCCCAGCATTTT.